The rows below give T cell receptor beta chains drawn from one sample of a study of blood T cell repertoires in COVID-19. Sequencing used immunoSEQ multiplex PCR; TCRdb keeps in-frame clones, though not all of them. The table lists roughly 230,000 clones, roughly 85% of them singletons. The material sequenced was peripheral blood. These receptors all stem from a man aged 50 to 59 with COVID-19, enrolled during active disease. Both conserved end residues are part of each CDR3. The D gene is left open where the match is weak.

d_call	v_call	j_call	cdr3_aa
TRBD1	TRBV7-2	TRBJ2-1	CASRRQGAYNEQFF
TRBD1	TRBV6-5	TRBJ1-3	CASSSRGLSSGNTIYF
NA	TRBV10-3	TRBJ2-7	CAISTGLNNEQYF
NA	TRBV5-6	TRBJ1-3	CASSLIGGPSGNTIYF
NA	TRBV18	TRBJ1-1	CASSPVRDTEAFF
NA	TRBV19	TRBJ1-5	CASSSREDQPQHF
NA	TRBV7-2	TRBJ2-7	CASSLDGNSYEQYF
NA	TRBV7-2	TRBJ1-5	CASSQGLGNQPQHF
NA	TRBV9	TRBJ2-1	CASSGSGTVSYNEQFF
NA	TRBV24-1	TRBJ1-4	CATSEGKGVFEKLFF
TRBD2	TRBV2	TRBJ2-3	CASSRLAGGTDTQYF
TRBD1	TRBV13	TRBJ1-5	CASSRLDRDKHF
TRBD2	TRBV4-1	TRBJ2-5	CASSQETRGGWETQYF
NA	TRBV5-5	TRBJ2-1	CASSKDIYNEQFF
NA	TRBV28	TRBJ1-2	CAISDSSGYGYTF
NA	TRBV11-2	TRBJ1-1	CASSLARGATVEAFF
NA	TRBV6-5	TRBJ1-1	CASSYKTGSYEAFF
NA	TRBV27	TRBJ1-1	CASRFGTTEAFF
NA	TRBV6-5	TRBJ2-7	CASSYSSRGVYEQYF
TRBD1	TRBV18	TRBJ1-2	CASSPAGTASRYGYTF
TRBD1	TRBV6-5	TRBJ2-7	CASRGQPHTYEQYF
NA	TRBV7-9	TRBJ2-5	CASSRLSGGETQYF
TRBD1	TRBV19	TRBJ1-2	CASSTTWDRGHHGYTF
NA	TRBV7-9	TRBJ2-7	CASSLRQGLAYEQYF
NA	TRBV9	TRBJ1-2	CASSQAGGYGYTF
TRBD1	TRBV7-9	TRBJ1-2	CASSPDNRGRGYTF
TRBD1	TRBV5-1	TRBJ2-1	CASSSDRDEQFF
NA	TRBV5-1	TRBJ2-5	CASSSQGLYQETQYF
NA	TRBV27	TRBJ1-1	CASSTYRAQGTEAFF
NA	TRBV6-6	TRBJ2-3	CASSYGDSLPHYTQYF
NA	TRBV9	TRBJ2-5	CASSGGPQETQYF
TRBD1	TRBV6-5	TRBJ2-7	CASTQGAPSTYEQYF
NA	TRBV7-6	TRBJ2-7	CASSLGGSRTFLSYEQYF
NA	TRBV6-1	TRBJ1-6	CASSEAAWNSPLHF
NA	TRBV4-2	TRBJ2-2	CASSQDGDITGELFF
TRBD2	TRBV28	TRBJ2-3	CASRSGGADTQYF
TRBD1	TRBV7-3	TRBJ2-3	CASSAGGPAADTQYF
TRBD1	TRBV7-2	TRBJ2-6	CASSSLDRVAGANVLTF
NA	TRBV11-1	TRBJ2-1	CASSLGQGFHEQFF
TRBD1	TRBV15	TRBJ1-2	CATSRGQGRGYTF
NA	TRBV7-9	TRBJ1-6	CAASRENNSPLHF
TRBD1	TRBV28	TRBJ1-4	CASSLISQGGGLREKLFF
TRBD1	TRBV2	TRBJ1-2	CASRGQGETSGYTF
TRBD2	TRBV9	TRBJ2-1	CASAGLADYNEQFF
TRBD2	TRBV18	TRBJ2-5	CASSRGLAGREETQYF
TRBD1	TRBV2	TRBJ2-1	CASSESDRAINEQFF
NA	TRBV3-1/TRBV3-2	TRBJ1-2	CASSQKAGARYTF
NA	TRBV7-2	TRBJ1-1	CASSLGRTANTEAFF
TRBD1	TRBV4-2	TRBJ2-7	CASSRDRGTYEQYF
TRBD2	TRBV5-4	TRBJ2-7	CASSNGGGEQYF
TRBD1	TRBV20-1	TRBJ2-7	CSASTIGTGESYEQYF
NA	TRBV28	TRBJ2-5	CASSSGGPQETQYF
TRBD1	TRBV30	TRBJ2-1	CAWTRQGARGEQFF